The 10 T cell receptor beta chains listed next were all sequenced from one sample in a study of blood T cell repertoires in COVID-19. Sequencing was performed with immunoSEQ multiplex PCR; in TCRdb, only in-frame clones are kept and a portion is missing. This table holds a few hundred thousand clones, 65% to 90% found once. Material: peripheral blood. These receptors all come from a human donor in a cohort sampled during active COVID-19.

The chain recombines TRBV2 with TRBJ2-3; 13 bases line up with TRBD2. In germline, CDR1 is SNHLY, CDR2 FYNNEI. The CDR3 is 15 residues long. V lost 6 bases, J lost 4 bases, and 4 bases stayed unmatched. The CDR3 protein is CASRTSGGNADTQYF. The CDR3 DNA reads as TGTGCCAGCAGGACTAGCGGGGGGAACGCAGATACGCAGTATTTT.

The V gene is TRBV19, the J gene TRBJ2-3; no firm D call. The V and J ends lost 1 base and 3 bases respectively, with 8 bases between them. The germline gives CDR1 LNHDA, CDR2 SQIVND (reference sequence). The CDR3 contains 14 residues. CDR3 nucleotides: TGTGCCAGTAGTATAGTGGGCAGAACAGATACGCAGTATTTT. As protein: CASSIVGRTDTQYF.

The genes are TRBV24-1 and TRBJ2-5; 7 bases agree with TRBD1. Per germline, CDR1 KGHDR and CDR2 SFDVKD. Trimming at V came to 2 bases and at J to 1 base, leaving 6 bases not matched to a gene. This CDR3 has 16 residues. The chain's CDR3 is CATSDSIRDSQETQYF. In nucleotides, the CDR3 is TGTGCCACCAGTGATTCCATCCGGGACAGCCAAGAGACCCAGTACTTC.

The V and J genes are TRBV4-2 and TRBJ2-2; TRBD1 matches at 9 bases. The germline V gene has CDR1 LGHNA and CDR2 YNFKEQ. The J segment lost 4 bases and the V segment lost 7 bases, leaving 7 bases of the junction unmatched. The length of the CDR3 is 15 residues. The CDR3 DNA reads as TGTGCCAGCAAGAGGACAGGGGAGGCCACCGGGGAGCTGTTTTTT. It yields the protein CASKRTGEATGELFF.

This clone was recorded at least ten times. V usage is TRBV4-2 and J usage is TRBJ2-7; weak D call: TRBD2 (6 bases). The germline V gene encodes CDR1 LGHNA and CDR2 YNFKEQ. The CDR3 is 15 amino acids. Trimming took 0 bases from V and 2 from J, leaving 11 bases between them. The CDR3 sequence is CASSQDWAGTYEQYF. CDR3 DNA: TGTGCCAGCAGCCAAGATTGGGCGGGAACCTACGAGCAGTACTTC.

The chain uses TRBV11-3 and TRBJ2-1; D gene ambiguous. The CDR3 has 11 residues. Between the trimmed V and J ends, which lost 4 bases and 7 bases, there was a span of 5 bases. The germline V gene encodes CDR1 SGHNT and CDR2 YENEEA. The DNA for the CDR3 is TGTGCCAGCAGCTCCCAGAATGAGCAGTTCTTC. It encodes CASSSQNEQFF.

The chain links TRBV5-1 to TRBJ2-7; 9 bases are a match to TRBD2. The germline CDR1 and CDR2 sequences are SGHRS and YFSETQ. The CDR3 extends over 15 amino acids. Losses at the gene ends were 0 bases for V and 2 bases for J; bases not matched to a gene: 3. The CDR3 DNA reads TGCGCCAGCAGCTTGGAAGCGGGGGGCCCCTACGAGCAGTACTTC. Translated, it gives CASSLEAGGPYEQYF. Drawing the rest from reference TRBV5-1 and TRBJ2-7, the complete variable domain is KAGVTQTPRYLIKTRGQQVTLSCSPISGHRSVSWYQQTPGQGLQFLFEYFSETQRNKGNFPGRFSGRQFSNSRSEMNVSTLELGDSALYLCASSLEAGGPYEQYFGPGTRLTVT.

This sequence joins TRBV14 and TRBJ2-5; TRBD2 aligns across 9 bases. The CDR3 totals 17 residues. Trimming cost V 2 bases and J 2 bases; bases outside gene matches: 9. The germline V gene has CDR1 SGHDN and CDR2 FVKESK. As DNA, the CDR3 is TGTGCCAGCAGCCAATCCCTTACTACTAGCGGGCAAGAGACCCAGTACTTC. This encodes CASSQSLTTSGQETQYF.

This clone showed up just a few times. J is TRBJ1-2 and V is TRBV6-5; 8 bases fit TRBD1. V lost 3 bases, J lost 6 bases, and 6 bases stayed unmatched. CDR3 size: 14 residues. Germline loops: CDR1 MNHEY, CDR2 SVGAGI. Written as DNA, the CDR3 is TGTGCCAGCAGTTATCAGGGGGCCTTAGATGGCTACACCTTC. Encoded protein: CASSYQGALDGYTF.

V and J are TRBV27 and TRBJ1-6, with D uncertain. The CDR3 covers 13 residues. Germline CDR1 is MNHEY and CDR2 is SMNVEV (reference sequence). V gave up 7 bases and J gave up 6 bases, with 10 bases separating them. The CDR3 loop reads CASTRAGNSPLHF. CDR3 coding DNA: TGTGCCAGCACGAGGGCGGGTAATTCACCCCTCCACTTT.